The next 5 T cell receptor beta chains were all read from a single sample in a study of beta chain features in type 1 diabetes. Of the isolated RNA, all was reverse transcribed, and so the sequenced material was expressed TCRB transcripts. The data were produced by immunoSEQ multiplex PCR, yet TCRdb's version contains in-frame clones alone and is incomplete. The data contain roughly 610,000 clones, roughly a sixth of them singletons. The sample was naive CD4+ T cells from blood. The receptors were sampled from a man aged 18 to 35 in good health.

This clone occurred many times. The chain uses TRBV7-9 and TRBJ2-4, with 8 bases lining up with TRBD1. The junction had 18 bases not matched to a gene; V was cut back by 8 bases and J by 0 bases. This CDR3 spans 19 amino acids. CDR1 and CDR2 (germline): SEHNR, FQNEAQ (reference sequence). This CDR3 is CASSRQGIRRGIAKNIQYF. The CDR3 coding sequence is TGTGCCAGCTCCAGACAGGGGATACGTCGTGGTATAGCCAAAAACATTCAGTACTTC.

This clone was detected only a few times. The chain is built from TRBV7-2 and TRBJ1-2, with 9 bases lining up with TRBD1. Looked up from germline, CDR1 is SGHTA and CDR2 is FQGNSA. Trimming removed 1 base from V and 5 bases from J; junction bases left unmatched: 14. CDR3 size: 18 residues. CDR3 bases: TGTGCCAGCAGCTTAGTGGGACAGGGAAGCATATTGTCATATGGCTACACCTTC. Amino acid sequence: CASSLVGQGSILSYGYTF.

This clone was counted only a few times. The rearrangement links TRBV21-1 to TRBJ1-1; the table's D call, TRBD1, has no DNA check behind it. TRBV21-1 corresponds to a pseudogene. The CDR3 covers 13 residues. CDR3 nucleotides: TGTGCCAGCAGCGGACAGGGGAACACTGAAGCTTTCTTT. Translation gives CASSGQGNTEAFF.

This clone showed up just a few times. The rearrangement links TRBV5-1 to TRBJ2-7; D is perhaps TRBD1 (5 bases). Germline CDR1 and CDR2: SGHRS and YFSETQ. The CDR3 loop spans 14 amino acids. Trimming removed 1 base from V and 0 bases from J, with 8 bases in between. CDR3 bases: TGCGCCAGCAGCTTGCAGGGTGTCTCCTACGAGCAGTACTTC. Protein: CASSLQGVSYEQYF.

This clone was detected a few times. This chain's CDR3 is CASSSDRRWDNEKLFF. The CDR3 coding sequence is TGTGCCAGCAGCTCAGACAGGCGTTGGGATAATGAAAAACTGTTTTTT. The chain recombines TRBV7-9 with TRBJ1-4, with a tentative D call TRBD1 (6 bases). There are 16 residues in the CDR3. Germline values: CDR1 SEHNR, CDR2 FQNEAQ (reference sequence). V was trimmed by 4 bases and J by 4 bases, leaving 16 bases between them.